In its sample, the clone carrying this T cell receptor beta chain was seen once. What it binds is not known. The data are from a study of cytomegalovirus exposure and HLA in healthy donors. General study points: The sole available immune exposure information was CMV serostatus. In a later analysis, the majority of CMV-associated beta chains seemingly showed HLA restriction.

Amplification used 60 Vbeta primers and 13 Jbeta primers. The assay was immunoSEQ multiplex PCR, and TCRdb's table has in-frame clones only and misses some. The table has 100,000 to 150,000 clones, 80% seen once. This TCR was sampled from a woman aged 40 to 50 in good health and CMV-seronegative. Sequencing was done on a sample of PBMCs.

Here the CDR3 DNA reads TGTGCCAGCAGCCAAGATACACAGGGGGCTGAAAAACTGTTTTTT. It translates to CASSQDTQGAEKLFF. This chain uses TRBV4-2 with TRBJ1-4; TRBD1 agrees at 9 bases. The CDR3 has 15 amino acids. Unmatched junction bases numbered 3, after V lost 0 bases and J lost 7 bases. Germline V CDR1 and CDR2: LGHNA, YNFKEQ.